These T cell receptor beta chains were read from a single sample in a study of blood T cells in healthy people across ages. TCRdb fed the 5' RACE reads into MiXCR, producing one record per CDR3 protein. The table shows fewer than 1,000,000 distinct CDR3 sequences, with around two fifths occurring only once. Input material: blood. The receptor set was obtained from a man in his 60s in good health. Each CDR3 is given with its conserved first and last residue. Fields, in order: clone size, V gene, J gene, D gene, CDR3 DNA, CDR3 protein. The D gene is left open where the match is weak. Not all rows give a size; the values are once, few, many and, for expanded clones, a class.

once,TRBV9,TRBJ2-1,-,TGTGCCAGCAGCGTAGAACAGATCGAGGAGCAGTTCTTC,CASSVEQIEEQFF
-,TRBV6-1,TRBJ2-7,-,TGTGCCAGCAGCGAGGCCCTTCCCTACGAGCAGTACTTC,CASSEALPYEQYF
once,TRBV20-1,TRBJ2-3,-,TGCAGTGCTAGAGCGGGGGCTCGGGCAGATACGCAGTATTTT,CSARAGARADTQYF
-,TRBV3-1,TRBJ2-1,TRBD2,TGTGCCAGCACCGCGACTAGCGGGGGCGAGCAGTTCTTC,CASTATSGGEQFF
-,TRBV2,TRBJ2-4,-,TGTGCCAGCGAGGCAGCGGAAAACATTCAGTACTTC,CASEAAENIQYF
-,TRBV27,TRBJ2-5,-,TGTGCCACCGGAGCAGGGGGAGGCGAGACCCAGTACTTC,CATGAGGGETQYF
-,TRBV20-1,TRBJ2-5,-,TGCAGTGCACAGGACTCGCTCCAAGAGACCCAGTACTTC,CSAQDSLQETQYF
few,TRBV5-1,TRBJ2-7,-,TGCGCCAGCAGCTTGGGCACCCTCCCGGGGCCCTCCTACGAGCAGTACTTC,CASSLGTLPGPSYEQYF
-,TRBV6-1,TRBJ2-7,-,TGTGCCAGCAGTGAACACAGGGCTCCTTACGAGCAGTACTTC,CASSEHRAPYEQYF
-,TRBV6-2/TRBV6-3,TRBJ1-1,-,TGTGCCAGCAGTTACTTGGGACACGAAGCTTTCTTT,CASSYLGHEAFF
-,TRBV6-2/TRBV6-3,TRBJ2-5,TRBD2,TGTGCCAGCAGAAACGGACTAGCTGACGAGACCCAGTACTTC,CASRNGLADETQYF
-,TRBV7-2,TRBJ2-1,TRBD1,TGTGCCAGCAGCTCCAGGGGGCCCTACAATGAGCAGTTCTTC,CASSSRGPYNEQFF
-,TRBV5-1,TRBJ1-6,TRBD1,TGCGCCAGCAGCTTCCAGGACAGGGACGATTCACCCCTCCACTTT,CASSFQDRDDSPLHF
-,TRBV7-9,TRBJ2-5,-,TGTGCCAGCAGCCCAGGGACGGACGAAGAGACCCAGTACTTC,CASSPGTDEETQYF
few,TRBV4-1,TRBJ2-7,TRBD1,TGCGCCAGCAGCCGGACAGGGGGAGACTCGGGCGAGCAGTACTTC,CASSRTGGDSGEQYF
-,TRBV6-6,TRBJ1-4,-,TGTGCCAGCAGTTACCGTAGACAGAATGAAAAACTGTTTTTT,CASSYRRQNEKLFF
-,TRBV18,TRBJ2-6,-,TGTGCCAGCTCACCAAAAGGAGTACAGGCCGCCTCTGGGGCCAACGTCCTGACTTTC,CASSPKGVQAASGANVLTF
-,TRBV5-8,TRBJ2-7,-,TGTGCCAGCAGCTTGGGTTCAGGAGAGGACTACGAGCAGTACTTC,CASSLGSGEDYEQYF
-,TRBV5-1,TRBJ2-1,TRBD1,TGCGCCAGCAGCTTCACAGGGGGCTATTCTTCCAATGAGCAGTTCTTC,CASSFTGGYSSNEQFF
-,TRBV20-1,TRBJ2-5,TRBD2,TGCAGTGCTAGAAAGGGACTAGCGGTCCAAGAGACCCAGTACTTC,CSARKGLAVQETQYF
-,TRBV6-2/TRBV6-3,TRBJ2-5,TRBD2,TGTGCCAGCCAAGGAATAGTCGGGGGGCAAGAGACCCAGTACTTC,CASQGIVGGQETQYF
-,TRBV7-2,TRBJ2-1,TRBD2,TGTGCCAGCAGCCTACGCTCCTACGCCACCGGGACTAGCTTCGGTGAGCAGTTCTTC,CASSLRSYATGTSFGEQFF
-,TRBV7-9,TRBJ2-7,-,TGTGCCAGCAGCCCGGATAGGATCCCCTACGAGCAGTACTTC,CASSPDRIPYEQYF
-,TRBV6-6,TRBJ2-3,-,TGTGCCAGCAGATACTCAGTCACAGATACGCAGTATTTT,CASRYSVTDTQYF
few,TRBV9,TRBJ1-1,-,TGTGCCAGCAGCGTAGAAGGGGTCACTGAAGCTTTCTTT,CASSVEGVTEAFF
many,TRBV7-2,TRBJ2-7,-,TGTGCCAGCAGCCCTCAACAGGTTCACGGGGGCGAGCAGTACTTC,CASSPQQVHGGEQYF
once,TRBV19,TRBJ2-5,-,TGTGCCAGTAGTATATCCCCACTATTGGAGACCCAGTACTTC,CASSISPLLETQYF